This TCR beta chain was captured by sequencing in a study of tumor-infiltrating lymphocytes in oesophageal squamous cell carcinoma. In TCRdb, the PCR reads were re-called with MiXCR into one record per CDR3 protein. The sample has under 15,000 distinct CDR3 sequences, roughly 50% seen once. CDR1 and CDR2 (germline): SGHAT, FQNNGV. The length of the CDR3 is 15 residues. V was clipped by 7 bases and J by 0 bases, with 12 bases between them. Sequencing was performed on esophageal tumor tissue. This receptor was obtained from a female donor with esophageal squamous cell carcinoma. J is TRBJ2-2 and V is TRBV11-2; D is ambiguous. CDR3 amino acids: CASTPQTTNTGELFF. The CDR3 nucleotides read TGTGCCAGCACCCCCCAGACAACGAACACCGGGGAGCTGTTTTTT.